The rows below give T cell receptor beta chains drawn from one sample of a study of shared clonotypes between healthy human individuals. Produced via immunoSEQ multiplex PCR; TCRdb's table is partial and in-frame only. In the table there are roughly 400,000 clones, approximately 96% of which are singletons. The sequenced sample consisted of memory CD8+ T cells sorted from blood. These receptors were obtained from a man aged 25-45 years in good health. The CDR3 runs from the conserved cysteine through the conserved F or W. D genes are given only for firm matches. Only some rows state a clone size, as once, few, many or a class for expanded clones.

TRBJ1-1,TRBD1,.,TRBV2,CASRTGASFGEAFF,TGTGCCAGCAGGACAGGGGCCTCCTTCGGTGAAGCTTTCTTT
TRBJ2-3,TRBD1,.,TRBV5-1,CASSPGTGINTQYF,TGCGCCAGCAGCCCCGGGACAGGGATAAATACGCAGTATTTT
TRBJ2-2,TRBD2,.,TRBV5-1,CASSLGTSGNTGELFF,TGCGCCAGCAGCTTGGGGACTAGCGGGAACACCGGGGAGCTGTTTTTT
TRBJ2-7,.,.,TRBV11-1,CASSPRDNAYEQYF,TGTGCCAGCAGTCCCCGGGACAACGCCTACGAGCAGTACTTC
TRBJ2-1,TRBD1,.,TRBV9,CASSVRQGDRNEQFF,TGTGCCAGCAGCGTTAGACAGGGGGATAGGAATGAGCAGTTCTTC
TRBJ2-7,TRBD1,.,TRBV28,CASKADRWEQYF,TGTGCCAGCAAGGCGGACAGGTGGGAGCAGTACTTC
TRBJ2-3,.,.,TRBV27,CASSPRGRGTDTQYF,TGTGCCAGCAGTCCCAGGGGTCGCGGCACAGATACGCAGTATTTT
TRBJ2-7,.,.,TRBV29-1,CSGTVGGEQYF,TGCAGCGGCACTGTGGGTGGAGAGCAGTACTTC
TRBJ1-2,.,.,TRBV28,CASSFSPSYGYTF,TGTGCCAGCAGTTTTTCCCCGTCCTATGGCTACACCTTC
TRBJ1-5,TRBD1,.,TRBV6-6,CASSYAQGNNQPQHF,TGTGCCAGCAGTTACGCACAGGGGAACAATCAGCCCCAGCATTTT
TRBJ1-2,TRBD1,.,TRBV2,CASSRQGANYGYTF,TGTGCCAGTTCAAGACAGGGAGCTAACTATGGCTACACCTTC
TRBJ1-3,.,.,TRBV15,CATSRRAGSDTIYF,TGTGCCACCAGCAGGCGGGCAGGGTCGGACACCATATATTTT
TRBJ2-7,.,.,TRBV29-1,CSVIQGKGAYEQYF,TGCAGCGTAATACAGGGAAAGGGTGCCTACGAGCAGTACTTC
TRBJ1-4,TRBD1,once,TRBV5-1,CASSLSVPGTGAEKLFF,TGCGCCAGCAGCCTCAGCGTGCCCGGGACAGGGGCAGAAAAACTGTTTTTT
TRBJ2-3,.,.,TRBV7-9,CASSFGDTQYF,TGTGCCAGCAGCTTTGGGGATACGCAGTATTTT
TRBJ2-1,.,.,TRBV4-1,CASSHTPQIPILNEQFF,TGCGCCAGCAGCCACACCCCCCAGATCCCTATTCTCAATGAGCAGTTCTTC
TRBJ2-3,TRBD2,.,TRBV28,CASSRLAGSTDTQYF,TGTGCCAGCAGCCGACTAGCGGGGTCGACAGATACGCAGTATTTT
TRBJ2-4,TRBD2,.,TRBV9,CASSVGTNAKNIQYF,TGTGCCAGCAGCGTTGGGACTAACGCCAAAAACATTCAGTACTTC
TRBJ1-1,.,few,TRBV6-6,CASSRQNTEAFF,TGTGCCAGCAGTCGACAGAACACTGAAGCTTTCTTT
TRBJ1-3,TRBD1,.,TRBV7-9,CASSARQGRGNTIYF,TGTGCCAGCAGCGCTAGACAGGGTCGGGGAAACACCATATATTTT
TRBJ2-1,TRBD1,once,TRBV27,CASSSPGQGGRNEQFF,TGTGCCAGCAGTTCGCCAGGACAGGGGGGTCGGAATGAGCAGTTCTTC
TRBJ2-2,.,.,TRBV28,CASSLTEIANTGELFF,TGTGCCAGCAGTTTAACAGAAATCGCGAACACCGGGGAGCTGTTTTTT
TRBJ2-1,.,.,TRBV6-5,CAVGQGSYNEQFF,TGTGCCGTGGGGCAAGGGTCCTACAATGAGCAGTTCTTC
TRBJ1-2,.,once,TRBV10-3,CAISESQGYYGYTF,TGTGCCATCAGTGAGAGCCAAGGTTACTATGGCTACACCTTC
TRBJ1-1,.,.,TRBV19,CASTYRAMNTEAFF,TGTGCCAGTACCTACAGGGCCATGAACACTGAAGCTTTCTTT
TRBJ2-5,TRBD1,.,TRBV19,CASSILPMTGNQETQYF,TGTGCCAGTAGTATCCTCCCAATGACAGGGAACCAAGAGACCCAGTACTTC
TRBJ1-5,.,few,TRBV28,CASRPLGRPQHF,TGTGCCAGCAGACCACTTGGTCGGCCCCAGCATTTT
TRBJ2-1,TRBD2,.,TRBV7-9,CASSLDRTSVYNEQFF,TGTGCCAGCAGCTTAGACCGGACTAGCGTCTACAATGAGCAGTTCTTC
TRBJ2-3,.,.,TRBV28,CASGTLGGTDTQYF,TGTGCCAGCGGAACTCTCGGGGGCACAGATACGCAGTATTTT
TRBJ1-2,TRBD1,.,TRBV4-2,CASSQGQGDGYTF,TGTGCCAGCAGCCAGGGACAGGGGGACGGCTACACCTTC
TRBJ2-5,.,.,TRBV5-6,CASSPGSQETQYF,TGTGCCAGCAGCCCGGGCAGCCAAGAGACCCAGTACTTC
TRBJ2-7,TRBD1,.,TRBV30,CAWSPIQGFSYEQYF,TGTGCCTGGAGCCCAATACAGGGGTTCTCCTACGAGCAGTACTTC
TRBJ2-1,.,.,TRBV28,CASSLLTDNEQFF,TGTGCCAGCAGTTTATTAACGGACAATGAGCAGTTCTTC
TRBJ1-5,TRBD1,.,TRBV5-8,CASSLGTGGEHQPQHF,TGTGCCAGCAGCCTTGGGACAGGGGGCGAACATCAGCCCCAGCATTTT
TRBJ1-2,TRBD1,.,TRBV6-1,CASRTGSLGYTF,TGTGCCAGCAGGACAGGGTCGTTAGGCTACACCTTC
TRBJ2-3,TRBD2,once,TRBV5-4,CASSFLAGVGGTDTQYF,TGTGCCAGCAGCTTTCTAGCGGGAGTTGGTGGCACAGATACGCAGTATTTT
TRBJ2-5,TRBD1,.,TRBV11-1,CASIQRVLQGPETQYF,TGTGCCAGCATCCAAAGGGTACTACAGGGGCCAGAGACCCAGTACTTC